This TCR beta chain was sequenced in a study of T cell clones after liver transplantation. The protocol was immunoSEQ multiplex PCR, while the TCRdb copy is restricted to in-frame clones and leaves out a portion. The repertoire has fewer than 65,000 clones, 60% to 80% of them found once; the top ten carry roughly a tenth. Germline assignment: CDR1 MDHEN and CDR2 SYDVKM. Trimming removed 3 bases from V and 3 bases from J, with 26 bases in between. The CDR3 has 19 amino acids. Specimen: CD4+ T cells from blood, collected at the 22-month timepoint. The V call is TRBV28, the J call TRBJ2-5; possible D gene TRBD1, 6 bases. This clonotype was sampled from a human patient who received a liver transplant. Some T cells may have originated in the graft donor. The CDR3 here is CASSFSPAEVRGSKETQYF. The CDR3 bases are TGTGCCAGCAGTTTCTCTCCCGCAGAGGTGAGGGGGAGTAAAGAGACCCAGTACTTC.